These 12 T cell receptor beta chains originate from one sample sequenced in a study of blood T cell repertoires in COVID-19. The data were produced by immunoSEQ multiplex PCR, yet TCRdb's version contains in-frame clones alone and is incomplete. This table has some 240,000 clones, around 80% appearing once. Sequenced input: PBMCs or T cells enriched from blood (not recorded which). These receptors all come from a man aged 25 to 40 with acute COVID-19.

V is TRBV5-6 and J is TRBJ1-6; the match to TRBD1 covers 7 bases. Germline V gene data show CDR1 as SGHDT and CDR2 as YYEEEE. Germline trimming cut 4 bases from V and 4 bases from J; bases unmatched to any gene: 14. This CDR3 contains 18 residues. This chain's CDR3 is CASSQGQPGSGYNSPLHF. The CDR3 DNA follows: TGTGCCAGCAGCCAGGGACAGCCAGGTTCGGGTTATAATTCACCCCTCCACTTT. Full variable domain (outside the CDR3, taken from reference TRBV5-6 and TRBJ1-6): DAGVTQSPTHLIKTRGQQVTLRCSPKSGHDTVSWYQQALGQGPQFIFQYYEEEERQRGNFPDRFSGHQFPNYSSELNVNALLLGDSALYLCASSQGQPGSGYNSPLHFGNGTRLTVT.

V gene TRBV19 combines with J gene TRBJ2-5; a possible D gene is TRBD2 (5 bases). The CDR3 sequence is 13 residues long. V dropped 8 bases and J dropped 5 bases, with 15 bases sitting between them. The germline V gene has CDR1 LNHDA and CDR2 SQIVND (reference sequence). This CDR3 reads CASSGYSGETQYF. CDR3 DNA: TGTGCCAGTTCGGGGTATAGTGGGGAGACCCAGTACTTC.

This clone has only one observation. Other nucleotide sequences from this sample produce the same CDR3. The gene calls are TRBV19 and TRBJ1-3, with D possibly TRBD1 on 5 matching bases. CDR1 and CDR2 (germline): LNHDA, SQIVND (reference sequence). The CDR3 length is 15 residues. Trimming cost V 3 bases and J 0 bases, with 9 bases left between them. In nucleotides, the CDR3 is TGTGCCAGTAGTATCCGGGGGAGCTCTGGAAACACCATATATTTT. This codes for CASSIRGSSGNTIYF.

This chain joins TRBV5-1 and TRBJ1-2, with D possibly TRBD1 on 6 matching bases. Trimming removed 0 bases at V and 8 bases at J, with 11 bases between. The CDR3 contains 13 residues. Germline-derived CDR1 and CDR2 are SGHRS and YFSETQ. The CDR3 here is CASSLVGGLGYTF. Written as DNA, the CDR3 is TGCGCCAGCAGCTTGGTAGGGGGACTAGGCTACACCTTC. The variable domain in full, completed from reference TRBV5-1 and TRBJ1-2, reads KAGVTQTPRYLIKTRGQQVTLSCSPISGHRSVSWYQQTPGQGLQFLFEYFSETQRNKGNFPGRFSGRQFSNSRSEMNVSTLELGDSALYLCASSLVGGLGYTFGSGTRLTVV.

This chain connects TRBV7-2 to TRBJ2-3, with 12 nucleotides matching TRBD2. V trimming: 0 bases; J trimming: 4 bases; junction bases outside the gene matches: 5. There are 17 residues in the CDR3. From germline, CDR1 is SGHTA and CDR2 FQGNSA. CDR3 amino acids: CASSLARLAGAADTQYF. DNA for the CDR3: TGTGCCAGCAGCTTAGCGCGACTAGCGGGAGCAGCAGATACGCAGTATTTT.

This chain links TRBV11-3 with TRBJ2-1; perhaps TRBD1 as D (6 bases). The length of the CDR3 is 17 residues. Trimming shortened V by 5 bases and J by 0 bases, and 17 bases separated the two germline ends. Germline V CDR1 and CDR2: SGHNT, YENEEA. The CDR3 DNA follows: TGTGCCAGCAGCCGATGGGACACAGAAAGCTCCTACAATGAGCAGTTCTTC. Translation: CASSRWDTESSYNEQFF.

The table lists this clone with a few counts. The rearrangement joins TRBV9 to TRBJ2-3; 7 nucleotides agree with TRBD2. V lost 7 bases to trimming and J lost 3 bases; unmatched junction nucleotides: 11. CDR1 and CDR2 (germline): SGDLS, YYNGEE. There are 15 residues in the CDR3. This CDR3 reads CASGPGRGMTDTQYF. The CDR3 nucleotides are TGTGCCAGCGGGCCGGGGAGGGGTATGACAGATACGCAGTATTTT.

This chain joins TRBV7-8 and TRBJ1-1; D perhaps matches TRBD1 (6 bases). Trimming removed 4 bases from V and 0 bases from J, with 15 bases in between. CDR3 length: 16 residues. CDR1 is SGHVS and CDR2 is FQNEAQ in the germline V gene. The CDR3 spells CASSSWTDAMNTEAFF. The DNA for the CDR3 is TGTGCCAGCAGCTCGTGGACAGATGCTATGAACACTGAAGCTTTCTTT.

V usage is TRBV6-5 and J usage is TRBJ1-5, with D unresolved. Germline CDR1 is MNHEY and CDR2 is SVGAGI. The CDR3 extends over 12 amino acids. Deletions cut 8 bases from V and 2 bases from J, with 7 bases between. The CDR3 region has the DNA TGTGCCAGCGGAGACCGCAATCAGCCCCAGCATTTT. Amino acids: CASGDRNQPQHF.

The gene calls are TRBV5-4 and TRBJ1-4, with 9 bases matching TRBD1. CDR3 length equals 16 residues. The germline V gene has CDR1 SGHNT and CDR2 YYREEE (reference sequence). V lost 5 bases to trimming and J lost 4 bases; unmatched junction nucleotides: 9. The CDR3 DNA reads as TGTGCCAGCAGTCCGGGGACAGGGCCGTATAATGAAAAACTGTTTTTT. Amino acids: CASSPGTGPYNEKLFF.

The rearrangement joins TRBV5-6 to TRBJ2-7, with TRBD2 matching 8 bases. The CDR3 sequence is 14 residues long. V shed 2 bases, J shed 4 bases, and the junction held 5 bases outside the gene matches. Germline V gives CDR1 SGHDT, CDR2 YYEEEE. The CDR3 sequence is CASSLIGGAYEQYV. The CDR3 DNA sequence: TGTGCCAGCAGCTTAATCGGGGGGGCATACGAGCAGTACGTC.

The rearrangement joins TRBV6-2 or TRBV6-3 to TRBJ2-2; TRBD2 aligns across 8 bases. CDR1 is MNHEY and CDR2 is SVGEGT in the germline V gene. Trimming cost V 6 bases and J 5 bases; bases outside gene matches: 8. The CDR3 contains 15 residues. This CDR3 reads CASSILADMTGELFF. The CDR3 bases are TGTGCCAGCAGCATACTAGCGGATATGACCGGGGAGCTGTTTTTT.